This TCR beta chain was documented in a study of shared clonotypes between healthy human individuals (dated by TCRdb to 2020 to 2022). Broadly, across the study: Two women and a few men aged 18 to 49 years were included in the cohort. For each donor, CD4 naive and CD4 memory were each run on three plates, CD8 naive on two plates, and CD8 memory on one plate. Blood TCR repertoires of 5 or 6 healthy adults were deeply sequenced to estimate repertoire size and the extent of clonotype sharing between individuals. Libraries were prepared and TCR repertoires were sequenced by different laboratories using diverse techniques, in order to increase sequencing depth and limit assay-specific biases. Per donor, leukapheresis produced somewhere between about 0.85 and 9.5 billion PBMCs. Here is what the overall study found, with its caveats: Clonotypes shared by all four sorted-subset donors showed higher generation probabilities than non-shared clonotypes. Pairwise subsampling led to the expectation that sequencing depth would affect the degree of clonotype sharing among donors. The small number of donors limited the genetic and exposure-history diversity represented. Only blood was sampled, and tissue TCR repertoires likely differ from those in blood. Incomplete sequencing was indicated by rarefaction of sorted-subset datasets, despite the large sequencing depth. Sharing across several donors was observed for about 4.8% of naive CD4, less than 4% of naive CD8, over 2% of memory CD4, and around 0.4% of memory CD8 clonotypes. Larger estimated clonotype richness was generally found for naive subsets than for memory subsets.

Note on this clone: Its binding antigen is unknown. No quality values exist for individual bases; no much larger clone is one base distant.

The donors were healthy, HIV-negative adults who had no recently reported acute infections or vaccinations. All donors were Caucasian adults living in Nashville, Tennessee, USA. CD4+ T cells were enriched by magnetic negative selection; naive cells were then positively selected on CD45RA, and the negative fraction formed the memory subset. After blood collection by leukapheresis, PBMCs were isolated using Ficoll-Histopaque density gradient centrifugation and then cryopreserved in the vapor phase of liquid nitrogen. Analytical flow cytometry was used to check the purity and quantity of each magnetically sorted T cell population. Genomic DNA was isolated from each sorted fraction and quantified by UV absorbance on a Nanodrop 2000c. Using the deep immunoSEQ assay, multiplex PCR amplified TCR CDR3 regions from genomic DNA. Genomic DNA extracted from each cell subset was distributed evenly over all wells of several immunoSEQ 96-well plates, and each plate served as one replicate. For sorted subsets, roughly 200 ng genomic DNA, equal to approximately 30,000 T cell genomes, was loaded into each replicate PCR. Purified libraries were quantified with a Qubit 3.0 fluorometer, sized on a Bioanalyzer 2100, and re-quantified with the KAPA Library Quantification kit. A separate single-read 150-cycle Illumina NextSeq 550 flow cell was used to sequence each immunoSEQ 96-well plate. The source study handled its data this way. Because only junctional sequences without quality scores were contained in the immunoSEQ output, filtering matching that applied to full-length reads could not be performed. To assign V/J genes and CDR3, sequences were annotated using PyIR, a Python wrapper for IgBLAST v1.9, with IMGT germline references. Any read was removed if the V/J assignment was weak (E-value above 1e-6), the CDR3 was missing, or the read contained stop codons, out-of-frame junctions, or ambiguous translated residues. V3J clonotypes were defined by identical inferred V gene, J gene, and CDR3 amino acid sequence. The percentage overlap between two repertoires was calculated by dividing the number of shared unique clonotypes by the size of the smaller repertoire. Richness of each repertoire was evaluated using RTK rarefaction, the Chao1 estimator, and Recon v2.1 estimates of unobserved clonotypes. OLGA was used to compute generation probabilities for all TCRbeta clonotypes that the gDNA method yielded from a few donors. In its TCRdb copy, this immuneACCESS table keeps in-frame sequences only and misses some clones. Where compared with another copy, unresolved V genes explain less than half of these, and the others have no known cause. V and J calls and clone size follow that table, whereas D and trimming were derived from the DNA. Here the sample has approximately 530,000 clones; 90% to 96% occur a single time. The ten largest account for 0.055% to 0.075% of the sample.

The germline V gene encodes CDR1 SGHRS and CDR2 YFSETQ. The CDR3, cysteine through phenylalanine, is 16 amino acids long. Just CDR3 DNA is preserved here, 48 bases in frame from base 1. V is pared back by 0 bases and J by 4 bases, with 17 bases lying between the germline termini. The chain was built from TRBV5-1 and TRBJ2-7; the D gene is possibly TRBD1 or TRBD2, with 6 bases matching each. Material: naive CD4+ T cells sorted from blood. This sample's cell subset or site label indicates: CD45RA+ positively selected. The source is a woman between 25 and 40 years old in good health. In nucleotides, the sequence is TGCGCCAGCAGCTTGGCTTGGGGGGCGGAATCGTACGAGCAGTACTTC. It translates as CASSLAWGAESYEQYF.